This T cell receptor (beta chain) was captured in a study of blood T cell repertoires in COVID-19. Study background: Samples came from the United States, Italy and Spain, spanning acute and convalescent COVID-19. The cDNA or gDNA used as material had been derived from T cells, B-cell-depleted T cells, or PBMCs.

Participant age was roughly 18 to 89 years, and participants resided in fewer than 30 US areas. Among Cohort 3 donors, those recovered had two negative PCRs, clearance, or symptom resolution. CDR1 and CDR2 (germline): SGHTA, FQGNSA. The CDR3 is 14 amino acids. V lost 7 bases, J lost 2 bases, and 3 bases stayed unmatched. Data came from immunoSEQ multiplex PCR; TCRdb stores just in-frame clones and leaves some out. The profile shows about 200,000 clones, 80% to 90% of them singletons. The receptor was derived from a man aged 35 to 55 who had recovered from COVID-19. The chain is built from TRBV7-2 and TRBJ2-1, with 9 bases fitting TRBD1. Sequencing was performed on PBMCs or T cells enriched from blood (not recorded which). CDR3 in amino acids: CASKRQGAYNEQFF. The CDR3 DNA reads TGTGCCAGCAAGAGACAGGGGGCCTACAATGAGCAGTTCTTC.